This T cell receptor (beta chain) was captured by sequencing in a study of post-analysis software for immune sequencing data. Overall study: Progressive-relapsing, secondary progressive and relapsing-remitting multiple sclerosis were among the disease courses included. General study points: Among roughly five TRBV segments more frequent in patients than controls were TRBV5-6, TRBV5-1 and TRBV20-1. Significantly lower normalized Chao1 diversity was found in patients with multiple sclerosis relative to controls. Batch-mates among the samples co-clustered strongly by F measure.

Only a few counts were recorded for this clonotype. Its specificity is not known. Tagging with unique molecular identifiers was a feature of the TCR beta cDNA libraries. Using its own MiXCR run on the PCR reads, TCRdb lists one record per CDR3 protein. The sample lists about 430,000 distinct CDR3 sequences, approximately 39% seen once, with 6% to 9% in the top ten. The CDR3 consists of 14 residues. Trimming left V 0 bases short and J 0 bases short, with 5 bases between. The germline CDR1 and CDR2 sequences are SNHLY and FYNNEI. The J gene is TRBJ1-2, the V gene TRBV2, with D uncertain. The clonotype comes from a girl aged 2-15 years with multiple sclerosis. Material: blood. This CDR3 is CASSEAPANYGYTF. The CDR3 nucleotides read TGTGCCAGCAGTGAAGCACCAGCTAACTATGGCTACACCTTC.